These T cell receptor beta chains were read from a single sample in a study of cytomegalovirus exposure and HLA in healthy donors. Data came from immunoSEQ multiplex PCR; TCRdb stores just in-frame clones and leaves some out. The sample records tens of thousands of clones, 93% being singletons. Sequenced material: PBMCs. Receptor source: a woman aged 25 to 39 in good health and CMV-seronegative. The CDR3 runs from the conserved cysteine through the conserved F or W. The D gene is left open where the match is weak. Rows may omit the clone size; those that give it use once, few, many or a size class.

size: .
D: TRBD1
V: TRBV28
J: TRBJ1-1
DNA: TGTGCCAGCAGCGGACCCGGGACAGCGAACACTGAAGCTTTCTTT
CDR3: CASSGPGTANTEAFF

size: .
D: .
V: TRBV20-1
J: TRBJ1-1
DNA: TGCAGTGCCGGACAATACACTGAAGCTTTCTTT
CDR3: CSAGQYTEAFF

size: .
D: .
V: TRBV15
J: TRBJ1-1
DNA: TGTGCCACCAGCAGAGATCCGCGTCTCATGAACACTGAAGCTTTCTTT
CDR3: CATSRDPRLMNTEAFF

size: once
D: TRBD2
V: TRBV5-4
J: TRBJ2-1
DNA: TGTGCCAGCTCCCCGGGAGGGGCGGGGGCCGGCAATGAGCAGTTCTTC
CDR3: CASSPGGAGAGNEQFF

size: .
D: TRBD2
V: TRBV5-6
J: TRBJ2-5
DNA: TGTGCCAGCAGCGGACCGGGACTAGGGAAGACCCAGTACTTC
CDR3: CASSGPGLGKTQYF

size: .
D: .
V: TRBV4-1
J: TRBJ2-1
DNA: TGCGCCAGCAGCCAAGGACTCCGACTAGTGCGGGAGCAGTTCTTC
CDR3: CASSQGLRLVREQFF

size: .
D: TRBD1
V: TRBV5-1
J: TRBJ2-7
DNA: TGCGCCAGCAGCCCGACCCCGGGACAGGGGGTCTACGAGCAGTACTTC
CDR3: CASSPTPGQGVYEQYF

size: .
D: TRBD2
V: TRBV27
J: TRBJ2-7
DNA: TGTGCCAGCAGTAGAGAGCGGGGGGTAGTCCACGAGCAGTACTTC
CDR3: CASSRERGVVHEQYF

size: .
D: .
V: TRBV30
J: TRBJ1-1
DNA: TGTGCCTGGGGCCATACATCTGAAGCTTTCTTT
CDR3: CAWGHTSEAFF

size: .
D: .
V: TRBV28
J: TRBJ2-5
DNA: TGTGCCAGCAGTTTTTTCCTCCAGACCCAGTACTTC
CDR3: CASSFFLQTQYF

size: .
D: .
V: TRBV6-5
J: TRBJ2-2
DNA: TGTGCCAGCAGTTCTGACACCGGGGAGCTGTTTTTT
CDR3: CASSSDTGELFF

size: .
D: .
V: TRBV29-1
J: TRBJ2-6
DNA: TGCAGCGTATTCGGGGATAGCTCTGGGGCCAACGTCCTGACTTTC
CDR3: CSVFGDSSGANVLTF

size: few
D: .
V: TRBV19
J: TRBJ2-2
DNA: TGTGCCAGTAGTATCGGCAGGGCCGGGGAGCTGTTTTTT
CDR3: CASSIGRAGELFF

size: .
D: .
V: TRBV28
J: TRBJ2-1
DNA: TGTGCCAGCAGTCCTACAGGGTACAATGAGCAGTTCTTC
CDR3: CASSPTGYNEQFF

size: .
D: TRBD1
V: TRBV18
J: TRBJ1-5
DNA: TGTGCCAGCTCCCCAAACAGGGGATCCCATCTACTTCCTAATCAGCCCCAGCATTTT
CDR3: CASSPNRGSHLLPNQPQHF

size: .
D: .
V: TRBV6-5
J: TRBJ2-2
DNA: TGTGCCAGCAGTTACCTGAGTTCGGGTACCGGGGAGCTGTTTTTT
CDR3: CASSYLSSGTGELFF

size: .
D: .
V: TRBV5-5
J: TRBJ1-6
DNA: TGTGCCAGCAGCTTCGGCACAGCTCATAATTCACCCCTCCACTTT
CDR3: CASSFGTAHNSPLHF

size: .
D: .
V: TRBV20-1
J: TRBJ1-2
DNA: TGCAGTGCTAGAGGAGGAGATGGCTACACCTTC
CDR3: CSARGGDGYTF

size: .
D: TRBD1
V: TRBV7-2
J: TRBJ2-7
DNA: TGTGCCAGCAGCTTAGGGACCGGGACAGCCTCCTACGAGCAGTACTTC
CDR3: CASSLGTGTASYEQYF

size: .
D: TRBD1
V: TRBV5-1
J: TRBJ1-2
DNA: TGCGCCAGCAGCTTGTCGGGACAGGGGGCGGACTATGGCTACACCTTC
CDR3: CASSLSGQGADYGYTF

size: .
D: .
V: TRBV21-1
J: TRBJ2-3
DNA: TGTGCCAGCAGTGTGCGGGAGCTTTCAGATACGCAGTATTTT
CDR3: CASSVRELSDTQYF

size: .
D: .
V: TRBV5-6
J: TRBJ1-3
DNA: TGTGCCAGCAGCCACTCCGACAGGACCTCTGGAAACACCATATATTTT
CDR3: CASSHSDRTSGNTIYF

size: .
D: TRBD1
V: TRBV2
J: TRBJ1-1
DNA: TGTGCCAGCAGTGAATATCAGGGGGTGGGTGAAGCTTTCTTT
CDR3: CASSEYQGVGEAFF

size: few
D: .
V: TRBV5-1
J: TRBJ1-4
DNA: TGCGCCAGCAGCCAGGGTGATTGGAATGAAAAACTGTTTTTT
CDR3: CASSQGDWNEKLFF

size: once
D: TRBD1
V: TRBV5-1
J: TRBJ1-1
DNA: TGCGCCAGCAGCTTGGTGTCAGGGGGTGAAGCTTTCTTT
CDR3: CASSLVSGGEAFF

size: .
D: TRBD1
V: TRBV5-8
J: TRBJ1-2
DNA: TGTGCCAGCAGCTTGGAAGGGGGCGCGCGGGGCTACACCTTC
CDR3: CASSLEGGARGYTF

size: .
D: TRBD1
V: TRBV18
J: TRBJ1-1
DNA: TGTGCCAGCTCAAAACAACGACAGGGGAACACTGAAGCTTTCTTT
CDR3: CASSKQRQGNTEAFF

size: .
D: TRBD1
V: TRBV11-3
J: TRBJ2-7
DNA: TGTGCCAGCAGCACTGGACAGGGGGCCGGCGAGCAGTACTTC
CDR3: CASSTGQGAGEQYF

size: .
D: .
V: TRBV6-5
J: TRBJ2-5
DNA: TGTGCCAGCAGTTACTTGGGGCTCAACCCGCAAGAGACCCAGTACTTC
CDR3: CASSYLGLNPQETQYF

size: .
D: .
V: TRBV18
J: TRBJ2-3
DNA: TGTGCCAGCTCACCCCTCGCGAGGGCTTCCGGGACAGATACGCAGTATTTT
CDR3: CASSPLARASGTDTQYF

size: .
D: TRBD1
V: TRBV6-4
J: TRBJ2-3
DNA: TGTGCCAGCAGCGAACTTGCCGGGACAGGGGGGACAGATACGCAGTATTTT
CDR3: CASSELAGTGGTDTQYF

size: .
D: .
V: TRBV30
J: TRBJ1-2
DNA: TGTGCCTGGGACCTTTGGGGCGGCCGATCTTATGGCTACACCTTC
CDR3: CAWDLWGGRSYGYTF

size: .
D: TRBD1
V: TRBV30
J: TRBJ1-4
DNA: TGTGCCTGGAGTCGGGCAGGGGGCGGCACTAATGAAAAACTGTTTTTT
CDR3: CAWSRAGGGTNEKLFF

size: .
D: .
V: TRBV7-2
J: TRBJ1-1
DNA: TGTGCCAGCAGCTTAGGGGGTGGCAGGGGAGGGTTGAGGAAAGCTTTCTTT
CDR3: CASSLGGGRGGLRKAFF

size: .
D: TRBD2
V: TRBV11-3
J: TRBJ2-1
DNA: TGTGCCAGCAGCTTAGGAACTAGCGGGACCAATGAGCAGTTCTTC
CDR3: CASSLGTSGTNEQFF

size: .
D: .
V: TRBV28
J: TRBJ1-3
DNA: TGTGCCACGGGGGGCCCGAGCTCTGGAAACACCATATATTTT
CDR3: CATGGPSSGNTIYF

size: once
D: TRBD1
V: TRBV7-6
J: TRBJ1-5
DNA: TGTGCCAGCAGCCCGAGGGGGACAGGGGGTGCATATAGCAATCAGCCCCAGCATTTT
CDR3: CASSPRGTGGAYSNQPQHF

size: .
D: TRBD1
V: TRBV7-9
J: TRBJ1-4
DNA: TGTGCCAGCAGCTTTAAGCCTACACTCAACAGGGGGCAACATGAAAAACTGTTTTTT
CDR3: CASSFKPTLNRGQHEKLFF

size: .
D: TRBD2
V: TRBV7-9
J: TRBJ2-3
DNA: TGTGCCAGCAGCCCCAGGGCGGCTAGCGGTTGGGGCACAGATACGCAGTATTTT
CDR3: CASSPRAASGWGTDTQYF

size: .
D: TRBD2
V: TRBV6-5
J: TRBJ2-2
DNA: TGTGCCAGCAGTTGGACTAGCGCGAACACCGGGGAGCTGTTTTTT
CDR3: CASSWTSANTGELFF